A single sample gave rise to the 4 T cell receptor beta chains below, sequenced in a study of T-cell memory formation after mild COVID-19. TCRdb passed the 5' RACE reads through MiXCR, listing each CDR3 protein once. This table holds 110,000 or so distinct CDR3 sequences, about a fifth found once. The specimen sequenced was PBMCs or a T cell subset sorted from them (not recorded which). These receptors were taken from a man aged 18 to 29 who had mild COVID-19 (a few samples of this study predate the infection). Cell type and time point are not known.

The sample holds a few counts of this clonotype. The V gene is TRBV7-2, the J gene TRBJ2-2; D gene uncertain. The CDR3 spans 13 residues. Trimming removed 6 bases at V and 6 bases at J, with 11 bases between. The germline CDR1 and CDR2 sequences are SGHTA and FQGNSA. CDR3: CASSSDAAGELFF. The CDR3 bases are TGTGCCAGCAGTTCGGACGCCGCCGGGGAGCTGTTTTTT.

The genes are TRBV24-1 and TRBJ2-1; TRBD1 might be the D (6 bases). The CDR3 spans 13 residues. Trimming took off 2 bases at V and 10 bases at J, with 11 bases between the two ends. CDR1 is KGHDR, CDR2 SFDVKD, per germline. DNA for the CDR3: TGTGCCACCAGTGATTCAACAGGGCGCGAGCAGTTCTTC. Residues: CATSDSTGREQFF.

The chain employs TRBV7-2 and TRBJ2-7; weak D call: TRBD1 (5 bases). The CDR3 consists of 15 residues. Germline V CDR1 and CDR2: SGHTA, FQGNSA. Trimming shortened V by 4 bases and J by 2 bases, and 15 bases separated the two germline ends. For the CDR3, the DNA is TGTGCCAGCAGCTGCTACAGGCACCCGACCTACGAGCAGTACGTC. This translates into CASSCYRHPTYEQYV.

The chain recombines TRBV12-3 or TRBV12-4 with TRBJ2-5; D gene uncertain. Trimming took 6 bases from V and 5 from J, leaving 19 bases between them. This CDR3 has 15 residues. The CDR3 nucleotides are TGTGCCAGCAGCCTTCGGCTGGCCCAAGGCGAGACCCAGTACTTC. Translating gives CASSLRLAQGETQYF.